These 3 T cell receptor beta chains share one sample of origin, sequenced in a study of CD8+ T cells in alopecia areata. Documented treatment: oral pan-JAK inhibitor, 5-10 mg twice daily. cDNA serving as the sequencing template came from extracted, reverse transcribed RNA. Some clones are missing from TCRdb's copy, which holds only in-frame ones; the method was immunoSEQ multiplex PCR. The sample carries hundreds of thousands of clones, 66% recorded once. Here the sequenced sample was CD4+ T cells sorted from blood, taken at approximately week 45, from a patient treated with tofacitinib. The receptors were sampled from a human donor with alopecia areata.

The chain combines TRBV29-1 with TRBJ2-1, with D tentatively TRBD2 (5 bases). The length of the CDR3 is 11 residues. Germline CDR1 SQVTM, CDR2 ANQGSEA. The CDR3 DNA reads as TGCGTGGGCGAGGGATACAATGAGCAGTTCTTC. Its protein product is CVGEGYNEQFF.

About this clone itself: A read error may produce the germline difference seen at one junction end. This CDR3 is also generated by other DNA sequences in the sample. The chain links TRBV30 to TRBJ2-3; 10 bases align to TRBD2. The germline gives CDR1 GTSNPN, CDR2 SVGIG (reference sequence). The CDR3 runs 14 residues. CDR3 DNA: TGTGCCTGGGCTCTAGCGGGGGAAACAAATACGCAATGTTTT. This sequence encodes CAWALAGETNTQCF.

The chain combines TRBV5-4 with TRBJ1-1; D is undetermined. The CDR3 runs 12 residues. Germline V lookup: CDR1 SGHNT, CDR2 YYREEE (reference sequence). Trimming pared 4 bases from V and 2 bases from J, leaving 6 bases between. The CDR3 DNA sequence: TGTGCCAGCAGCCTACCTAACACTGAAGCTTTCTTT. It specifies CASSLPNTEAFF.